These T cell receptor beta chains were read from a single sample in a study of T cell responses to AZD1222 COVID-19 vaccine. Profiled with immunoSEQ multiplex PCR; TCRdb holds only in-frame clones, not every one. This sample yields about 110,000 clones, of which about 90% are seen a single time; roughly 6.5% belongs to the top ten. Material: peripheral blood, obtained on day 0 of AZD1222 vaccination. The receptors here all came from an adult in good health. Each CDR3 is given with its conserved first and last residue. Each record gives: J gene, clone size, D gene, V gene, CDR3 protein, CDR3 DNA. D genes are given only for firm matches. Clone size is not always given. Where it is, it says once, few, many or a class for expanded clones.

j_call: TRBJ1-1; clone_size: .; d_call: .; v_call: TRBV7-6; cdr3_aa: CASSQQQGKAFF; cdr3_nt: TGTGCCAGCAGCCAACAACAGGGTAAAGCTTTCTTT
j_call: TRBJ1-1; clone_size: .; d_call: .; v_call: TRBV24-1; cdr3_aa: CATSDKDGTEAFF; cdr3_nt: TGTGCCACCAGTGATAAGGACGGAACTGAAGCTTTCTTT
j_call: TRBJ1-1; clone_size: .; d_call: TRBD1; v_call: TRBV19; cdr3_aa: CASQPADRLYTEAFF; cdr3_nt: TGTGCCAGTCAACCTGCGGACAGGCTATACACTGAAGCTTTCTTT
j_call: TRBJ2-5; clone_size: .; d_call: .; v_call: TRBV5-4; cdr3_aa: CASSLGAVGARGETQYF; cdr3_nt: TGTGCCAGCAGCTTGGGCGCTGTTGGGGCTCGGGGGGAGACCCAGTACTTC
j_call: TRBJ2-1; clone_size: .; d_call: TRBD2; v_call: TRBV5-4; cdr3_aa: CASSFPGLAGGGRGNEQFF; cdr3_nt: TGTGCCAGCAGCTTTCCCGGACTAGCGGGGGGTGGACGAGGGAATGAGCAGTTCTTC
j_call: TRBJ1-2; clone_size: .; d_call: .; v_call: TRBV21-1; cdr3_aa: CASSFNLRGCGGGYTF; cdr3_nt: TGTGCCAGCAGCTTCAATTTAAGGGGTTGTGGGGGTGGCTACACCTTC
j_call: TRBJ2-7; clone_size: .; d_call: TRBD2; v_call: TRBV4-1; cdr3_aa: CASSQDASGSPYEQYF; cdr3_nt: TGCGCCAGCAGCCAAGATGCTAGCGGGAGCCCGTACGAGCAGTACTTC
j_call: TRBJ2-2; clone_size: .; d_call: .; v_call: TRBV15; cdr3_aa: CATSRGASGSNTGELFF; cdr3_nt: TGTGCCACCAGCAGAGGAGCTTCCGGTTCGAACACCGGGGAGCTGTTTTTT
j_call: TRBJ1-6; clone_size: once; d_call: TRBD1; v_call: TRBV10-3; cdr3_aa: CAISPRGTDVASPLHF; cdr3_nt: TGTGCCATCAGCCCTCGCGGGACAGATGTTGCATCACCCCTCCACTTT
j_call: TRBJ2-2; clone_size: once; d_call: TRBD2; v_call: TRBV4-2; cdr3_aa: CASSQRGPTSGTGELFF; cdr3_nt: TGTGCCAGCAGCCAAAGGGGTCCGACTAGCGGGACCGGGGAGCTGTTTTTT
j_call: TRBJ2-5; clone_size: .; d_call: .; v_call: TRBV18; cdr3_aa: CASSPFEETQYF; cdr3_nt: TGTGCCAGCTCACCATTCGAAGAGACCCAGTACTTC
j_call: TRBJ1-4; clone_size: .; d_call: .; v_call: TRBV5-8; cdr3_aa: CASSRIRLGEKLFF; cdr3_nt: TGTGCCAGCAGCCGTATACGGCTTGGTGAAAAACTGTTTTTT
j_call: TRBJ2-6; clone_size: few; d_call: TRBD1; v_call: TRBV13; cdr3_aa: CASSFPRDREGGANVLTF; cdr3_nt: TGTGCCAGCAGCTTTCCCCGGGACAGGGAAGGTGGGGCCAACGTCCTGACTTTC
j_call: TRBJ1-2; clone_size: .; d_call: .; v_call: TRBV5-1; cdr3_aa: CASSLEVGSNYGYTF; cdr3_nt: TGCGCCAGCAGCTTGGAAGTGGGGAGTAACTATGGCTACACCTTC
j_call: TRBJ1-1; clone_size: .; d_call: .; v_call: TRBV27; cdr3_aa: CASSSHSLNTEAFF; cdr3_nt: TGTGCCAGCAGTTCCCACAGCCTGAACACTGAAGCTTTCTTT
j_call: TRBJ2-1; clone_size: .; d_call: .; v_call: TRBV11-2; cdr3_aa: CASSLNTGNEQFF; cdr3_nt: TGTGCCAGCAGCTTAAACACGGGGAATGAGCAGTTCTTC
j_call: TRBJ2-3; clone_size: .; d_call: .; v_call: TRBV19; cdr3_aa: CASSSRTEPDTQYF; cdr3_nt: TGTGCCAGTAGTTCCCGGACGGAACCAGATACGCAGTATTTT
j_call: TRBJ2-5; clone_size: once; d_call: .; v_call: TRBV18; cdr3_aa: CASSLKGVGETQYF; cdr3_nt: TGTGCCAGCTCACTTAAAGGGGTTGGGGAGACCCAGTACTTC
j_call: TRBJ1-5; clone_size: .; d_call: .; v_call: TRBV18; cdr3_aa: CASSPRRAPGNQPQHF; cdr3_nt: TGTGCCAGCTCACCACGGAGGGCGCCTGGCAATCAGCCCCAGCATTTT
j_call: TRBJ2-3; clone_size: .; d_call: TRBD2; v_call: TRBV2; cdr3_aa: CASSEGPSGASTDTQYF; cdr3_nt: TGTGCCAGCAGTGAAGGGCCTAGCGGGGCTAGCACAGATACGCAGTATTTT
j_call: TRBJ1-5; clone_size: .; d_call: .; v_call: TRBV6-1; cdr3_aa: CASTESEGLNQPQHF; cdr3_nt: TGTGCCAGCACCGAATCGGAGGGGTTAAATCAGCCCCAGCATTTT
j_call: TRBJ1-3; clone_size: few; d_call: .; v_call: TRBV28; cdr3_aa: CASSLGGVTGNTIYF; cdr3_nt: TGTGCCAGCAGTTTGGGGGGGGTAACGGGAAACACCATATATTTT
j_call: TRBJ1-2; clone_size: once; d_call: .; v_call: TRBV28; cdr3_aa: CASSSPSENYGYTF; cdr3_nt: TGTGCCAGCAGCTCCCCCTCGGAGAACTATGGCTACACCTTC
j_call: TRBJ2-7; clone_size: .; d_call: .; v_call: TRBV5-1; cdr3_aa: CASSLSDRLAFEQYF; cdr3_nt: TGCGCCAGCAGCTTATCGGACAGATTAGCTTTCGAGCAGTACTTC
j_call: TRBJ1-5; clone_size: .; d_call: .; v_call: TRBV28; cdr3_aa: CASTSPRLDQPQHF; cdr3_nt: TGTGCCAGCACCTCCCCTCGACTGGATCAGCCCCAGCATTTT
j_call: TRBJ2-5; clone_size: .; d_call: .; v_call: TRBV7-9; cdr3_aa: CASSLYETQYF; cdr3_nt: TGTGCCAGCAGCTTATATGAGACCCAGTACTTC
j_call: TRBJ1-1; clone_size: .; d_call: .; v_call: TRBV30; cdr3_aa: CAWSKTQLMNTEAFF; cdr3_nt: TGTGCCTGGAGTAAAACACAGTTAATGAACACTGAAGCTTTCTTT